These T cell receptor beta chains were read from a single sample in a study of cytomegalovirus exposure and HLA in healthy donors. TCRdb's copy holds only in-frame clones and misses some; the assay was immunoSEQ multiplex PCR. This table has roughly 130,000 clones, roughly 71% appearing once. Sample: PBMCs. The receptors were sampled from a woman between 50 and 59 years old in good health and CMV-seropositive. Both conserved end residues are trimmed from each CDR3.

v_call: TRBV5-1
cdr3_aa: ASSPSGQGYEQY

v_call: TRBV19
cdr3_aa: ASSIKPGTGNTIY

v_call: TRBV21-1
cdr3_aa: ATPIGSGSIGELF

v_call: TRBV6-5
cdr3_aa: AARRAAGNTIY

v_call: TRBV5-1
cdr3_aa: ASSPGHTNTGELF

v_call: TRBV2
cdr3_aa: ASIRTGRNTEAF

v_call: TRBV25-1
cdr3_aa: ASSGDIEETQY

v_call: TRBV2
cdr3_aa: ASRRQGRNQPQH

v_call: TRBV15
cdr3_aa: ATSAELRTEKLF

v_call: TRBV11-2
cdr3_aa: ASSFAGVNTGELF

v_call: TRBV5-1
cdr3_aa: ASSLGDRASEQY

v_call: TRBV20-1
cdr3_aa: SASRYNEQF

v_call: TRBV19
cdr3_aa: ASSIRANEKLF

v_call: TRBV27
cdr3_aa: ASSFGTPKASNQPQH

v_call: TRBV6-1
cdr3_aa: ASSESNRRGYT

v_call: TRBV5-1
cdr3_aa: ASSFDRGYAYEQY

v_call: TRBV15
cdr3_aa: ATSRGGGTRSAF

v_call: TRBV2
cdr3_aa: ASSAPGGRTDTQY

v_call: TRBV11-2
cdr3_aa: ASSPYTRSFYEQY

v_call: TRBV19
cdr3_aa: ASRFAGEQY

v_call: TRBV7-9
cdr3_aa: ASSWTGGEQY

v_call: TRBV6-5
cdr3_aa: ASMDWQETQY

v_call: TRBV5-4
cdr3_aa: ASSPTSGSYEQY

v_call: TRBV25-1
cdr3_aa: ASYSLAGELF

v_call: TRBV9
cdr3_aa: ASSAGVGNTIY

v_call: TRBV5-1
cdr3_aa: ASSSGGANTGELF

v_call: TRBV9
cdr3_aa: ATNGGSRYNEQF

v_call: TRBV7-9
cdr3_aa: ASSLSGTGFPNEQF

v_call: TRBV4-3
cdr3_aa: ASSQDSRDTQY

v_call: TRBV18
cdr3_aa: ASSPEDLHDEQY

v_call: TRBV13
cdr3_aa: ASSPGLGETQY

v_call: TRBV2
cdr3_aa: ASSAGVSSYNEQF

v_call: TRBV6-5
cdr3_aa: ASSRTRGEETQY

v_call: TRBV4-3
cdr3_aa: ASSQERGGTEAF

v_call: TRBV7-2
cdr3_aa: ASSFSSPGAEAF